These 18 T cell receptor beta chains were all obtained from the same sample, sequenced in a study of response to subunit inactivated influenza vaccine. In TCRdb, the RT-PCR reads were re-called with MiXCR into one record per CDR3 protein. Among about 500,000 distinct CDR3 sequences listed, about 15% were seen once. The specimen comprised CD4+ T cells sorted from PBMCs, sampled 23 to 25 months after vaccination. These receptors all come from a man aged 50 to 75 who received an inactivated influenza vaccine.

The chain carries TRBV21-1 and TRBJ1-4; the DNA was not used to check the table's D call, TRBD1. TRBV21-1 represents a pseudogene. The CDR3 is 14 residues long. CDR3 sequence (DNA): TGTGCCAGCAGCAAGGGACAGGGAATTGAAAAACTGTTTTTT. Translated: CASSKGQGIEKLFF.

In regard to this clonotype: A junction boundary mismatches the germline segment, possibly from a read error. This chain uses TRBV7-2 with TRBJ2-2; 8 bases agree with TRBD2. CDR1 and CDR2 (germline): SGHTA, FQGNSA. This CDR3 is built from 15 residues. DNA of the CDR3: TGTGCCAGAAGCTTTACTAGCGGAGGCACCGGGGAGCTGTTTTTT. It encodes CARSFTSGGTGELFF.

The chain joins TRBV18 to TRBJ2-5; TRBD2 matches 8 bases. Germline values: CDR1 KGHSH, CDR2 LQKENI. The CDR3 runs 14 residues. Germline trimming cut 9 bases from V and 2 bases from J; bases unmatched to any gene: 8. The CDR3 sequence is CASSPAGVQETQYF. CDR3 nucleotide sequence: TGTGCCAGTAGTCCAGCGGGGGTACAAGAGACCCAGTACTTC.

The J gene is TRBJ1-5, the V gene TRBV20-1; D remains ambiguous. Trimming removed 3 bases from V and 11 bases from J, with 11 bases in between. CDR1 is DFQATT, CDR2 SNEGSKA, per germline (reference sequence). This CDR3 is built from 11 residues. The CDR3 DNA follows: TGCAGTGCTAGGACCCGAGGGACCCAGCATTTT. It is translated as CSARTRGTQHF.

Many counts were recorded for this clonotype. This chain uses TRBV4-2 with TRBJ2-4, with no clear D. The CDR3 runs to 14 residues. V dropped 4 bases and J dropped 4 bases, with 11 bases sitting between them. Germline V gene lookup returns CDR1 LGHNA and CDR2 YNFKEQ. The CDR3 region is CASSPQENKNIQYF. CDR3 nucleotides: TGTGCCAGCAGCCCTCAGGAAAATAAAAACATTCAGTACTTC.

The V gene is TRBV5-1, the J gene TRBJ1-2; D unresolved. Germline V gives CDR1 SGHRS, CDR2 YFSETQ. Deletions cut 0 bases from V and 7 bases from J, with 13 bases between. CDR3 size: 14 residues. The CDR3 region is CASSLGSDYGGYTF. CDR3 DNA sequence: TGCGCCAGCAGCTTGGGATCAGACTACGGTGGCTACACCTTC.

The chain's CDR3 is CASTRGTTSGMDTQYF. The DNA for the CDR3 is TGTGCCAGCACCAGAGGCACGACTAGCGGGATGGATACGCAGTATTTT. This sequence joins TRBV28 and TRBJ2-3, with 11 bases that match TRBD2. In germline, CDR1 is MDHEN, CDR2 SYDVKM. The V segment lost 7 bases and the J segment 6 bases; nucleotides outside the gene matches: 12. The CDR3 contains 16 residues.

This clonotype was seen only a few times. V usage is TRBV20-1 and J usage is TRBJ1-4; D is perhaps TRBD1 (5 bases). The length of the CDR3 is 16 residues. Trimming left V 1 base short and J 4 bases short, with 16 bases between. Germline V gene lookup returns CDR1 DFQATT and CDR2 SNEGSKA (reference sequence). CDR3: CSARAHGGESNEKLFF. The CDR3 nucleotides are TGCAGTGCTAGAGCTCACGGGGGGGAGAGTAATGAAAAACTGTTTTTT.

This clonotype was counted between two and nine times. The chain carries TRBV5-1 and TRBJ1-2, with D possibly TRBD1 on 6 matching bases. The CDR3 runs 18 residues. Germline loops: CDR1 SGHRS, CDR2 YFSETQ. V gave up 3 bases and J gave up 4 bases, with 25 bases separating them. The chain's CDR3 is CASSSAGGGDGTLYGYTF. CDR3 in DNA: TGCGCCAGCAGCTCGGCAGGTGGGGGAGACGGGACACTCTATGGCTACACCTTC. Full variable domain (outside the CDR3, taken from reference TRBV5-1 and TRBJ1-2): KAGVTQTPRYLIKTRGQQVTLSCSPISGHRSVSWYQQTPGQGLQFLFEYFSETQRNKGNFPGRFSGRQFSNSRSEMNVSTLELGDSALYLCASSSAGGGDGTLYGYTFGSGTRLTVV.

This clonotype was seen a few times. The J gene is TRBJ1-1, the V gene TRBV12-3 or TRBV12-4, with unresolved D. The CDR3 loop spans 15 amino acids. The V end was cut by 2 bases, the J end by 0 bases, with 10 bases between. CDR3 in amino acids: CASSLRATLNTEAFF. CDR3 bases: TGTGCCAGCAGTTTACGGGCTACCTTGAACACTGAAGCTTTCTTT.

The chain carries TRBV4-1 and TRBJ2-7; tentatively, D is TRBD1 or TRBD2 (5 bases each). V was cut by 3 bases and J by 0 bases, with 24 bases left in between. This CDR3 region has 19 residues. Per germline, CDR1 MGHRA and CDR2 YSYEKL. The CDR3 DNA reads TGCGCCAGCAGCCAGGGGAGATTGGGCAGGGTCCCTTTCTCCTACGAGCAGTACTTC. Protein product: CASSQGRLGRVPFSYEQYF.

This clonotype has a handful of counts. The chain combines TRBV12-3 or TRBV12-4 with TRBJ1-1; possibly TRBD1 for D (6 bases). The CDR3 runs 17 residues. Trimming shortened V by 1 base and J by 0 bases, and 15 bases separated the two germline ends. CDR3: CASSLGWTEIMNTEAFF. The CDR3 bases are TGTGCCAGCAGTTTAGGCTGGACAGAGATCATGAACACTGAAGCTTTCTTT.

This clonotype has a count of ten or more. This chain links TRBV7-2 with TRBJ2-1; 8 bases agree with TRBD2. The J segment lost 0 bases and the V segment lost 1 base, leaving 8 bases of the junction unmatched. Germline V gives CDR1 SGHTA, CDR2 FQGNSA. The CDR3 consists of 18 residues. CDR3 region: CASSLVAGGLSSYNEQFF. The CDR3 region has the DNA TGTGCCAGCAGCTTAGTCGCGGGGGGCTTAAGCTCCTACAATGAGCAGTTCTTC.

The chain combines TRBV11-2 with TRBJ2-6, with D maybe TRBD1 (5 bases). CDR1 and CDR2 from the germline V gene are SGHAT and FQNNGV. The CDR3 length is 15 residues. Trimming left V 6 bases short and J 0 bases short, with 9 bases between. CDR3 coding DNA: TGTGCCAGCAGTCACGGACACTCTGGGGCCAACGTCCTGACTTTC. Its protein is CASSHGHSGANVLTF.

The chain has TRBV27 and TRBJ1-1, with 10 bases matching TRBD1. The V and J ends lost 5 bases and 1 base, in that order; junction bases with no gene match: 4. This CDR3 contains 15 residues. Per germline, CDR1 MNHEY and CDR2 SMNVEV (reference sequence). Here the CDR3 reads CASSPWTGGNTEAFF. The CDR3 nucleotides are TGTGCCAGCAGTCCTTGGACAGGGGGGAACACTGAAGCTTTCTTT.

The chain recombines TRBV20-1 with TRBJ1-5; tentatively, D is TRBD1 (5 bases). This CDR3 has 14 amino acids. V was cut by 3 bases and J by 6 bases, with 15 bases left in between. CDR1 DFQATT and CDR2 SNEGSKA come from the germline V gene (reference sequence). The CDR3 here is CSASGAGYGQPQHF. The CDR3 nucleotides are TGCAGTGCTAGTGGGGCGGGCTACGGTCAGCCCCAGCATTTT.

In this sample, this clonotype turned up many times. V usage is TRBV25-1 and J usage is TRBJ2-7; D is perhaps TRBD1 (5 bases). The V gene's germline CDR1 is MGHDK and CDR2 SYGVNS. Deletions cut 3 bases from V and 3 bases from J, with 9 bases between. This CDR3 spans 13 amino acids. CDR3 in DNA: TGTGCCAGCAGTGAGTCAAGGGGCTACGAGCAGTACTTC. Its translation: CASSESRGYEQYF.

This clonotype has more than one count but fewer than ten. V gene TRBV18 combines with J gene TRBJ2-3; the D gene is possibly TRBD1 (6 bases). From germline, CDR1 is KGHSH and CDR2 LQKENI. This CDR3 region has 17 residues. The germline V and J ends were trimmed by 3 bases and 5 bases, with 21 bases remaining between them. CDR3: CASSPPSGANAEDTQYF. CDR3 in DNA: TGTGCCAGCTCACCCCCGTCAGGGGCAAACGCGGAAGATACGCAGTATTTT.